This T cell receptor beta chain was observed in a study of shared clonotypes between healthy human individuals. CD8 cells classed as naive were CD45RO-negative and positively selected for CCR7, excluding terminally differentiated effector memory CD45RA+ cells. Germline CDR1 and CDR2: WSHSY and SAAADI. The junction had 14 bases not matched to a gene; V was cut back by 7 bases and J by 2 bases. The CDR3 contains 19 residues. TCRdb's table, derived via immunoSEQ multiplex PCR, lists solely in-frame clones and lacks some. The data show under 850,000 clones, approximately 92% seen once. This clonotype was sampled from a man younger than 40 in good health. This chain links TRBV10-2 with TRBJ2-7; 16 nucleotides line up with TRBD2. The specimen was naive CD8+ T cells sorted from blood. The CDR3 protein is CASTAGLAGGPDLPYEQYF. Written as DNA, the CDR3 is TGCGCCAGCACCGCGGGACTAGCGGGAGGGCCGGATTTGCCCTACGAGCAGTACTTC.